This T cell receptor (beta chain) emerged from a study of cytomegalovirus exposure and HLA in healthy donors. Across the study: Clustering assigned approximately 79% of the approximately 400 genotyped donors to the Caucasian-associated ancestry cluster.

As regards this clone: The antigen is not known.

Notes on the study in general: What TCR beta sequences reportedly achieved was accurate prediction of HLA-A and HLA-B alleles in most subjects. Near-uniform donor sequencing depth was presumed by presence/absence analyses. Within an earlier analysis, most TCR beta V segments proved productive either about 90% or about 30% of the time.

60 Vbeta and 13 Jbeta primers were used in PCR. Profiling relied on immunoSEQ multiplex PCR, and the TCRdb table lists in-frame clones only, not all of them. The sample carries 250,000 to 350,000 clones, 80% to 90% recorded once. V was shortened by 0 bases and J by 6 bases, with 5 bases between the two germline ends. This CDR3 is 12 amino acids long. Germline CDR1 and CDR2: MGHRA and YSYEKL. Input material: PBMCs. The gene calls are TRBV4-1 and TRBJ2-5; D not resolved. The clonotype was recovered from a man aged 40-55 years in good health and CMV-seropositive. Here the CDR3 reads CASSQDWQTQYF. The CDR3 bases are TGCGCCAGCAGCCAAGATTGGCAGACCCAGTACTTC.